Sequencing of this TCR beta chain was carried out in a study of blood T cells in healthy people across ages. A J-beta primer mix and a sample-barcoded 5' primer were used in a second PCR of roughly 6 to 11 cycles. MiXCR, applied by TCRdb to the 5' RACE reads, yields one record per CDR3 protein. The repertoire holds about 1.8 million distinct CDR3 sequences, with 49% as singletons. Germline lookup yields CDR1 SNHLY and CDR2 FYNNEI. V shed 0 bases and J shed 4 bases, with 14 bases lying between them. The CDR3 is made up of 16 amino acids. Whole-study results and caveats: Diversity estimates from one million T cells were considered underestimates.

Of note for this clonotype: What it recognizes is unknown.

Sequences were obtained from blood. The J gene is TRBJ2-3, the V gene TRBV2, with a tentative D call TRBD2 (7 bases). This TCR was recovered from a woman between 40 and 50 years old in good health. CDR3 in DNA: TGTGCCAGCAGTGAAGCGGCGGGGGCCAGGGCAGATACGCAGTATTTT. It translates to CASSEAAGARADTQYF. Drawing the rest from reference TRBV2 and TRBJ2-3, the complete variable domain is EPEVTQTPSHQVTQMGQEVILRCVPISNHLYFYWYRQILGQKVEFLVSFYNNEISEKSEIFDDQFSVERPDGSNFTLKIRSTKLEDSAMYFCASSEAAGARADTQYFGPGTRLTVL.